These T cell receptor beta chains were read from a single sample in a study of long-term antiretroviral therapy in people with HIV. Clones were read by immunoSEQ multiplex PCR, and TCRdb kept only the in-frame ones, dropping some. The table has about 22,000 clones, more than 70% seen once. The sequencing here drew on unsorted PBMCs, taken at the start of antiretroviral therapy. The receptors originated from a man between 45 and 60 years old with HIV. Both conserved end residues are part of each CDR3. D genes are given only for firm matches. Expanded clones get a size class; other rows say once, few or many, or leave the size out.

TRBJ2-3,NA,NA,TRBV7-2,TGTGCCAGCAGCTATGACAGCCTTAGCACAGATACGCAGTATTTT,CASSYDSLSTDTQYF
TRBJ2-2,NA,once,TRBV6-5,TGTGCCAGCAGTTACCGGGTCCATTCGAACACCGGGGAGCTGTTTTTT,CASSYRVHSNTGELFF
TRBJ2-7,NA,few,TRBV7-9,TGTGCCAGCACCAGGGGCGCGGGGGACTACGAGCAGTACTTC,CASTRGAGDYEQYF
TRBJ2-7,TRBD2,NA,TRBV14,TGTGCCAGCAGCCTTGGGACTAGCCGGGCCTACGAGCAGTACTTC,CASSLGTSRAYEQYF
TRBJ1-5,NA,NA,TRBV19,TGTGCCAGTAGTATAGTACTAGAGACTGTTAGCAATCAGCCCCAGCATTTT,CASSIVLETVSNQPQHF
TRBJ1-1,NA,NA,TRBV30,TGTGCCTGGATACGCCCGGGAATGAACACTGAAGCTTTCTTT,CAWIRPGMNTEAFF
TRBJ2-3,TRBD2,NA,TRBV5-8,TGTGCCAGCAGCTTACGGACTAGCGAGGTTTTTTCAGATACGCAGTATTTT,CASSLRTSEVFSDTQYF
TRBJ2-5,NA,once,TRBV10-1,TGCGCCAGCAGTGAGTCAAGGGGGACCCAGTACTTC,CASSESRGTQYF
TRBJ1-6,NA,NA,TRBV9,TGTGCCAGCAGCGTACGGACAGATAATTCACCCCTCCACTTT,CASSVRTDNSPLHF
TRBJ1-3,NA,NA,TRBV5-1,TGCGCCAGCAGCTCATCAATAAGGGCTGGAAACACCATATATTTT,CASSSSIRAGNTIYF
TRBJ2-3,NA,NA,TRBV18,TGTGCCAGCTCACCAATAGGACAGAGGTCCACAGATACGCAGTATTTT,CASSPIGQRSTDTQYF